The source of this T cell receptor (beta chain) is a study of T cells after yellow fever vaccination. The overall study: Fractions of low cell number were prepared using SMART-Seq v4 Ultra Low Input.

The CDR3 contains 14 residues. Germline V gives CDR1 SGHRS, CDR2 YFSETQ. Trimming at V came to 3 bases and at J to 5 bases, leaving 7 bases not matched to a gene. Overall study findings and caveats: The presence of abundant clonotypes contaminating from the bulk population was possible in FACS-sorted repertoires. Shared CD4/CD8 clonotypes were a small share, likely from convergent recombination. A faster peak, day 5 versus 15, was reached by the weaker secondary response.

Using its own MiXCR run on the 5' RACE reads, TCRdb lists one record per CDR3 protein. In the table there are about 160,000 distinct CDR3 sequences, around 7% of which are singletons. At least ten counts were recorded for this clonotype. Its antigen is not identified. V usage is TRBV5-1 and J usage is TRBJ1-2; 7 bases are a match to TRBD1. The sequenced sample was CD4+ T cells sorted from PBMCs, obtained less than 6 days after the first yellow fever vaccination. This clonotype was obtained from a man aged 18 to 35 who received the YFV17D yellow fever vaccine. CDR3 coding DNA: TGCGCCAGCAGCTGGGGGACAGAGCTATATGGCTACACCTTC. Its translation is CASSWGTELYGYTF.